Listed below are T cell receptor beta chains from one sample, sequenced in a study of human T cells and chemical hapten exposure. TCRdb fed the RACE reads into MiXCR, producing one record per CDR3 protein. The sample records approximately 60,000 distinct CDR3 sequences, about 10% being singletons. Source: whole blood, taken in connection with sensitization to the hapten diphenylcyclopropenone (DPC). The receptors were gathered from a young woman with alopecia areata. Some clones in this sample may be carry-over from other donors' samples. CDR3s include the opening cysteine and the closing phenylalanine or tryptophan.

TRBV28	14	CASSFGSANYGYTF
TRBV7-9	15	CASSKAGTGATEAFF
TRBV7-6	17	CASSLGAGGPYTDTQYF
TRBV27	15	CASSLTGTGGYEQYF
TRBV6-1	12	CASSTPRAEAFF
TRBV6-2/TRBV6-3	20	CASSYKRGWGQGAYNQPQHF
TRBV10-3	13	CAIGWQSTDTQYF
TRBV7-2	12	CASSPYNNEQFF
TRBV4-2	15	CASSPEGQLNTEAFF
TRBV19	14	CASSIWGTSYEQYF
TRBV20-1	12	CSAPLIGTEAFF
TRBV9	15	CASSVEGGSSYEQYF
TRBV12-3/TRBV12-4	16	CASRAGQGAVTDTQYF
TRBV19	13	CATRAAGTDTQYF
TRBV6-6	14	CASSYSVAGPEAFF
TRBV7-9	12	CASSSRWETQYF
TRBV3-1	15	CASSQAWTTQETQYF
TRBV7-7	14	CASSLANGSLGYTF
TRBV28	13	CASHDRTKNIQYF
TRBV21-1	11	CASSSRVGYTF
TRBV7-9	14	CASSLGGVHSPLHF
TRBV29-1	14	CSVVSGRSQETQYF
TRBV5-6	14	CASSLGALNTEAFF
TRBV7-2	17	CASSLIQGGAGTGELFF
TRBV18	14	CASSPKNTSNHAFF
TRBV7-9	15	CASSLAGQLADTQYF
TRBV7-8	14	CASSKGQYTGELFF
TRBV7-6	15	CASSLWTLNTGELFF
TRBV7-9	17	CASTMLAGNPGYNEQFF
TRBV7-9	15	CASSGQGAATGELFF
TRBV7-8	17	CASSPGLAGGTGGTQYF